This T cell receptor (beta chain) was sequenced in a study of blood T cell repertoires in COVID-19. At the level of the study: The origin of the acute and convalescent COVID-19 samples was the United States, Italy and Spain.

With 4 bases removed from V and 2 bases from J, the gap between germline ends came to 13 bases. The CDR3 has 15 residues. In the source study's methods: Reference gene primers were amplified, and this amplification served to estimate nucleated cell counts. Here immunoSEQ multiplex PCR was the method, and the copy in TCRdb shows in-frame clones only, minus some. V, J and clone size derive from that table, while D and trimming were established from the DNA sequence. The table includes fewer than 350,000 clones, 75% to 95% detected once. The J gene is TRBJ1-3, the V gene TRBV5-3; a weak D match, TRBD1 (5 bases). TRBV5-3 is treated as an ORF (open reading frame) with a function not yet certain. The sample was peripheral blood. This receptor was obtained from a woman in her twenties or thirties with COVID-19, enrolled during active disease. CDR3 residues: CARSVRENPGNTIYF. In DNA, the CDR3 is TGTGCCAGAAGCGTCAGGGAAAACCCTGGAAACACCATATATTTT.